Following are 24 T cell receptor beta chains from one sample sequenced in a study of blood T cell repertoires in COVID-19. Method: immunoSEQ multiplex PCR; TCRdb's copy keeps in-frame clones and lacks some. The repertoire holds 55,000 to 75,000 clones, about 81% seen once, with 9% to 9.5% in the top ten. Input material: peripheral blood. The source is a human donor in a cohort sampled during active COVID-19.

The table lists this clone with a count of one. The genes are TRBV21-1 and TRBJ2-7; no DNA check was done on the table's D call, TRBD2. TRBV21-1 counts as a pseudogene. The CDR3 has 14 amino acids. The CDR3 DNA reads as TGTGCCAGCACGGAGCGGGAAAGCTTCTACGAGCAGTACTTC. This encodes CASTERESFYEQYF.

The genes are TRBV3-1 (or the pseudogene TRBV3-2) and TRBJ2-2; D uncertain. This CDR3 is 15 amino acids long. CDR1 LGHDT and CDR2 YNNKEL come from the germline V gene (reference sequence). Trimming pared 1 base from V and 5 bases from J, leaving 11 bases between. CDR3 sequence (DNA): TGTGCCAGCAGCCAAGTAACCCTAGGTACCGGGGAGCTGTTTTTT. Translation: CASSQVTLGTGELFF.

V usage is TRBV6-5 and J usage is TRBJ1-2, with 7 positions matching TRBD1. V lost 3 bases and J lost 3; bases outside the gene matches: 4. The CDR3 runs to 14 residues. Germline assignment: CDR1 MNHEY and CDR2 SVGAGI. In DNA form, the CDR3 reads TGTGCCAGCAGTTATACAGGGGTTGACTATGGCTACACCTTC. The encoded protein is CASSYTGVDYGYTF.

V is TRBV5-4 and J is TRBJ2-4; 7 bases are shared with TRBD1. V lost 4 bases to trimming and J lost 5 bases; unmatched junction nucleotides: 9. This CDR3 contains 15 residues. Germline V CDR1 and CDR2: SGHNT, YYREEE (reference sequence). The CDR3 sequence: CASSHPGQNENIQYF. In DNA form, the CDR3 reads TGTGCCAGCAGCCACCCGGGACAGAATGAAAACATTCAGTACTTC.

The J gene is TRBJ1-5, the V gene TRBV28, with 7 positions matching TRBD1. The CDR3 is made up of 15 amino acids. Germline assignment: CDR1 MDHEN and CDR2 SYDVKM. V lost 6 bases, J lost 2 bases, and 7 bases stayed unmatched. The CDR3 reads CASRGTGQRNQPQHF. The CDR3 DNA sequence: TGTGCCAGCAGGGGAACGGGACAGCGCAATCAGCCCCAGCATTTT.

The chain combines TRBV19 with TRBJ1-4, with D perhaps TRBD1 (5 bases). Trimming pared 7 bases from V and 3 bases from J, leaving 15 bases between. This CDR3 is built from 15 residues. Germline CDR1 LNHDA, CDR2 SQIVND (reference sequence). The chain's CDR3 is CASTSRGGANEKLFF. CDR3 coding DNA: TGTGCCAGTACCTCTAGGGGAGGAGCTAATGAAAAACTGTTTTTT. The whole variable domain, remainder taken from reference TRBV19 and TRBJ1-4, is DGGITQSPKYLFRKEGQNVTLSCEQNLNHDAMYWYRQDPGQGLRLIYYSQIVNDFQKGDIAEGYSVSREKKESFPLTVTSAQKNPTAFYLCASTSRGGANEKLFFGSGTQLSVL.

As regards this clone: This same CDR3 is encoded by further DNA sequences in the sample. The genes are TRBV28 and TRBJ1-2; 7 nucleotides match TRBD1. Germline V gene lookup returns CDR1 MDHEN and CDR2 SYDVKM. CDR3 length: 17 amino acids. With V trimmed by 4 bases and J by 7 bases, 18 bases remained unmatched. The CDR3 nucleotides are TGTGCCAGCAGTTCCCGACAGGGAGCGCCCCGGGTCAGTGGCTACACCTTC. It yields the protein CASSSRQGAPRVSGYTF.

This clone was observed a handful of times. The rearrangement joins TRBV28 to TRBJ2-1, with TRBD1 matching over 8 bases. Germline CDR1 and CDR2: MDHEN and SYDVKM. The CDR3 length is 16 residues. V was clipped by 2 bases and J by 3 bases; unmatched bases: 6. The DNA of the CDR3 is TGTGCCAGCAGTTTACTGGCAGGGGGCGGCTACAATGAGCAGTTCTTC. Amino acid sequence: CASSLLAGGGYNEQFF.

The rearrangement uses TRBV3-1 (or the pseudogene TRBV3-2) and TRBJ1-1; D ambiguous. This CDR3 comprises 12 residues. The V end was cut by 4 bases, the J end by 5 bases, with 8 bases between. Per the germline V gene, CDR1 is LGHDT and CDR2 is YNNKEL (reference sequence). As DNA, the CDR3 is TGTGCCAGCAGCCTACGTAGTACTGAAGCTTTCTTT. The encoded protein is CASSLRSTEAFF.

V usage is TRBV30 and J usage is TRBJ1-1; no clear D. Germline values: CDR1 GTSNPN, CDR2 SVGIG (reference sequence). CDR3 length equals 14 residues. Trimming removed 0 bases from V and 0 bases from J, with 8 bases in between. The CDR3 is CAWSVETLNTEAFF. CDR3 nucleotide sequence: TGTGCCTGGAGTGTTGAGACACTGAACACTGAAGCTTTCTTT.

The genes are TRBV5-6 and TRBJ2-7; no clear D. From germline, CDR1 is SGHDT and CDR2 YYEEEE. The CDR3 runs to 13 residues. V was pared by 0 bases and J by 3 bases, with 7 bases between. In nucleotides, the CDR3 is TGTGCCAGCAGCTTGGAATTGAGCTACGAGCAGTACTTC. It codes for CASSLELSYEQYF.

This clone was counted a single time. J is TRBJ1-1 and V is TRBV12-3 or TRBV12-4; unclear D gene. The CDR3 runs 13 residues. Trimming left V 5 bases short and J 4 bases short, with 11 bases between. The CDR3 sequence is CASSVTGSTEAFF. In DNA form, the CDR3 reads TGTGCCAGCAGTGTAACTGGTAGCACTGAAGCTTTCTTT.

This rearrangement joins TRBV7-2 to TRBJ2-5; a weak D match, TRBD1 (5 bases). Germline values: CDR1 SGHTA, CDR2 FQGNSA. The CDR3 runs 12 residues. Trimming stripped 2 bases from V and 7 bases from J, with 8 bases between. CDR3 loop: CASSLLQGTQYF. The DNA of the CDR3 is TGTGCCAGCAGCTTACTTCAGGGGACCCAGTACTTC.

V gene TRBV7-9 combines with J gene TRBJ1-2; a possible D gene is TRBD1 (6 bases). Germline V CDR1 and CDR2: SEHNR, FQNEAQ (reference sequence). There are 15 residues in the CDR3. Trimming took 1 base from V and 5 from J, leaving 14 bases between them. CDR3 amino acids: CASSLGAGAEYGYTF. DNA for the CDR3: TGTGCCAGCAGCTTAGGGGCAGGGGCTGAGTATGGCTACACCTTC.

This clone was observed once. The J gene is TRBJ2-5, the V gene TRBV25-1; maybe TRBD2 (6 bases). The germline V and J ends were trimmed by 4 bases and 2 bases, with 20 bases remaining between them. This CDR3 has 17 amino acids. The germline V gene has CDR1 MGHDK and CDR2 SYGVNS. CDR3 sequence: CASSVGGRSGPQETQYF. CDR3 DNA: TGTGCCAGCAGTGTCGGAGGGAGGTCGGGTCCTCAAGAGACCCAGTACTTC.

The V call is TRBV5-6, the J call TRBJ1-1; the D is unclear. With 1 base removed from V and 4 bases from J, the gap between germline ends came to 23 bases. Germline V gene lookup returns CDR1 SGHDT and CDR2 YYEEEE. There are 18 residues in the CDR3. The CDR3 nucleotides read TGTGCCAGCAGCTTGTACACCCTAATTCAGGTTTCGCGCACTGAAGCTTTCTTT. Translating gives CASSLYTLIQVSRTEAFF.

V and J are TRBV7-8 and TRBJ2-2; tentatively, D is TRBD2 (5 bases). Trimming left V 3 bases short and J 5 bases short, with 16 bases between. This CDR3 is built from 16 residues. Germline V gene sequence: CDR1 SGHVS, CDR2 FQNEAQ. CDR3 bases: TGTGCCAGCAGCTTCATGAACCCTAGCATTACCGGGGAGCTGTTTTTT. It yields the protein CASSFMNPSITGELFF.

This clone was seen more than once but under ten times. V is TRBV28 and J is TRBJ1-5, with 8 bases aligning to TRBD1. The CDR3 is 15 amino acids. Germline V gene sequence: CDR1 MDHEN, CDR2 SYDVKM. Germline trimming cut 3 bases from V and 7 bases from J; bases unmatched to any gene: 8. CDR3 sequence reads: CASSLAGTGTQPQHF. CDR3 coding DNA: TGTGCCAGCAGTTTGGCGGGGACAGGAACCCAGCCCCAGCATTTT.

V gene TRBV18 combines with J gene TRBJ2-5, with 10 nucleotides matching TRBD2. Unmatched junction bases numbered 6, after V lost 1 base and J lost 4 bases. Germline-derived CDR1 and CDR2 are KGHSH and LQKENI. The CDR3 consists of 16 residues. The CDR3 loop reads CASSPLAGGGGETQYF. As DNA, the CDR3 is TGTGCCAGCTCACCACTAGCGGGAGGAGGCGGAGAGACCCAGTACTTC.

The sample holds a few counts of this clone. The J gene is TRBJ2-1, the V gene TRBV6-5; 7 positions match TRBD2. V dropped 11 bases and J dropped 5; count of bases not matched to a gene: 9. The germline V gene has CDR1 MNHEY and CDR2 SVGAGI. The CDR3 sequence is 13 residues long. The CDR3 here is CAAPGLADNEQFF. The CDR3 nucleotides read TGTGCCGCTCCTGGGCTAGCGGACAATGAGCAGTTCTTC.

This chain joins TRBV6-6 and TRBJ1-1; perhaps TRBD1 as D (6 bases). Looked up from germline, CDR1 is MNHNY and CDR2 is SVGAGI (reference sequence). CDR3 length: 15 amino acids. The V gene lost 2 bases and the J gene lost 1 base, with 11 bases spanning the gap. CDR3 loop: CASSYPSTGNTEAFF. The CDR3 nucleotides are TGTGCCAGCAGTTACCCCTCGACAGGGAACACTGAAGCTTTCTTT.

This sequence joins TRBV13 and TRBJ2-7; D may be TRBD2 (5 bases). The CDR3 extends over 14 amino acids. V was shortened by 4 bases and J by 0 bases, with 10 bases between the two germline ends. Germline CDR1 and CDR2: PRHDT and FYEKMQ (reference sequence). The CDR3 spells CASSSRTDSYEQYF. The DNA of the CDR3 is TGTGCCAGCAGCTCAAGGACTGACTCCTACGAGCAGTACTTC.

The table lists this clone with a few counts. The CDR3: CASSLLSGWADTQYF. CDR3 DNA sequence: TGTGCCAGCAGCTTACTGAGCGGGTGGGCAGATACGCAGTATTTT. The chain links TRBV7-2 to TRBJ2-3; TRBD2 is a possible D gene (6 bases). Germline CDR1 and CDR2: SGHTA and FQGNSA. Trimming removed 2 bases at V and 4 bases at J, with 13 bases between. The CDR3 covers 15 residues.

The genes are TRBV7-8 and TRBJ1-5; tentative D call: TRBD1 (6 bases). CDR3 length: 18 residues. The V gene lost 4 bases and the J gene lost 2 bases, with 21 bases spanning the gap. Germline V gene data show CDR1 as SGHVS and CDR2 as FQNEAQ. CDR3 DNA: TGTGCCAGCAGCTATGGATGGGGGGGGGCGCGGGGCAATCAGCCCCAGCATTTT. This encodes CASSYGWGGARGNQPQHF.